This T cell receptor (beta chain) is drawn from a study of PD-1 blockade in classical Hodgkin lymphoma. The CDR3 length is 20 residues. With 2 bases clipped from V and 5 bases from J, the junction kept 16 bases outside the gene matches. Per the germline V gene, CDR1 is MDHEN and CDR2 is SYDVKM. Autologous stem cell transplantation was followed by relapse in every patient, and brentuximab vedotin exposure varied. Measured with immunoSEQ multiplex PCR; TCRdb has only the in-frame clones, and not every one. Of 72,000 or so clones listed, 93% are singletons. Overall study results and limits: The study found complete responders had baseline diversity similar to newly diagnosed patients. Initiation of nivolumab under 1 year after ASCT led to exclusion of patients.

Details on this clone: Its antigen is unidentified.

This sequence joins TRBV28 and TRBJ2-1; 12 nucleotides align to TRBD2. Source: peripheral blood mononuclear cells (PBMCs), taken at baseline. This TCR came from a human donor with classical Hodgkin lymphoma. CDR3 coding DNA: TGTGCCAGCAGTTTACCTACGATACGAAAGGGACTAGCGGGCAACAATGAGCAGTTCTTC. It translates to CASSLPTIRKGLAGNNEQFF.